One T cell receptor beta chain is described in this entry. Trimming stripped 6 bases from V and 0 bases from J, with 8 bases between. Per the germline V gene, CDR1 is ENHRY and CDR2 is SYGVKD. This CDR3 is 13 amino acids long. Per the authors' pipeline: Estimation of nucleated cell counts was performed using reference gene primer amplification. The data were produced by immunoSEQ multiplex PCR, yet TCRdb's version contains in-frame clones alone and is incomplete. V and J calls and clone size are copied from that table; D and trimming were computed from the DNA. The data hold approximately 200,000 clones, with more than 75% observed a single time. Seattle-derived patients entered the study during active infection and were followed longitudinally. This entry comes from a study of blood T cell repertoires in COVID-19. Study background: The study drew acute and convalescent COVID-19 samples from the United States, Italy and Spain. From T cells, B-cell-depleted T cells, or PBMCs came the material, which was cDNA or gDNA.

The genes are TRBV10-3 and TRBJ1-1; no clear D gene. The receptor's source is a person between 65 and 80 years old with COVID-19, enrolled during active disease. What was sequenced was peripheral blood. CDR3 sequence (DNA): TGTGCCATCAGACCCGAGATGAACACTGAAGCTTTCTTT. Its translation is CAIRPEMNTEAFF.